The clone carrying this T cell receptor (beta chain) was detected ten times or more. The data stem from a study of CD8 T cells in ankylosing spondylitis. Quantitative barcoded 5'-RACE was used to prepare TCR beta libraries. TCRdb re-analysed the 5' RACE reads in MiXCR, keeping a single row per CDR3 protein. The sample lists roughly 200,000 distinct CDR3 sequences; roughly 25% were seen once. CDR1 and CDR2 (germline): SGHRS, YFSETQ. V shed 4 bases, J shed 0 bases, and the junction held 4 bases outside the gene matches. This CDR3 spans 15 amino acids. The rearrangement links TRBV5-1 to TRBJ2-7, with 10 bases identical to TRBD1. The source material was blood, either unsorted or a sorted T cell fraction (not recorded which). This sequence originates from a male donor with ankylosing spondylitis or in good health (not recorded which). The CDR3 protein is CASSGGQGPSYEQYF. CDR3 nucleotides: TGCGCCAGCAGCGGGGGACAGGGGCCCTCCTACGAGCAGTACTTC.